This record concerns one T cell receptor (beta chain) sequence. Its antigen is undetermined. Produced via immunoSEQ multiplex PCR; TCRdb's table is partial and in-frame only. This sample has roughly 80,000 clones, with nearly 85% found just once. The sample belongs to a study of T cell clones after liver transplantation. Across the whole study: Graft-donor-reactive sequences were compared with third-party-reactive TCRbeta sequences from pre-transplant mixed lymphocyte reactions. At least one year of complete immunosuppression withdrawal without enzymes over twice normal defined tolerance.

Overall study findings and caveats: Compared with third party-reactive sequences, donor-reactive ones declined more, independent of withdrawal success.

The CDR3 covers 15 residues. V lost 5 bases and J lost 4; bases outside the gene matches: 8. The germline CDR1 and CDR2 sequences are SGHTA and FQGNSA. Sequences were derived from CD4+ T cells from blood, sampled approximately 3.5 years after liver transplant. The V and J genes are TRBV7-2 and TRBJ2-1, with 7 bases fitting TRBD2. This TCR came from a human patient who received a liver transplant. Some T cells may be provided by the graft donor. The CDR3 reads CASSRRLAGYNEQFF. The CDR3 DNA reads TGTGCCAGCAGCCGAAGACTAGCTGGTTACAATGAGCAGTTCTTC. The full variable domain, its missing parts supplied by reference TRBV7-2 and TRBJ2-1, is GAGVSQSPSNKVTEKGKDVELRCDPISGHTALYWYRQSLGQGLEFLIYFQGNSAPDKSGLPSDRFSAERTGGSVSTLTIQRTQQEDSAVYLCASSRRLAGYNEQFFGPGTRLTVL.